The present T cell receptor beta chain was sequenced within a study of T cell responses to AZD1222 COVID-19 vaccine. General observations from the study: White British donors predominated, females outnumbered males, and clonal diversity was possibly underestimated.

The protocol was immunoSEQ multiplex PCR, while the TCRdb copy is restricted to in-frame clones and leaves out a portion. The sample includes some 120,000 clones, 80% to 90% of them seen just once. Germline V gives CDR1 SGHDT, CDR2 YYEEEE. There are 15 residues in the CDR3. As regards this clone: Its matching antigen is unknown. The junction differs from germline at one of its ends, possibly a read error.

The chain joins TRBV5-6 to TRBJ1-5; D is possibly TRBD1 (6 bases). The starting material was peripheral blood, obtained on day 0 of AZD1222 vaccination. This TCR was sampled from an adult in good health. This chain's CDR3 is CASSLGASSNQPQHF. The CDR3 bases are TGTGCCAGCAGTTTGGGGGCTTCGAGCAATCAGCCCCAGCATTTT.